These T cell receptor beta chains were read from a single sample in a study of T cell responses to AZD1222 COVID-19 vaccine. The table came from immunoSEQ multiplex PCR; TCRdb's copy has only in-frame clones and leaves some out. This table holds 160,000 or so clones, approximately 89% found once. The sequences come from peripheral blood, collected on day 0 of AZD1222 vaccination. Every receptor here comes from an adult in good health. The CDR3 runs from the conserved cysteine through the conserved F or W. D genes are given only for firm matches. Part of the rows lack a size; the others show once, few, many or a class for expanded clones.

>.|TRBV28|TRBD1|TRBJ1-6
TGTGCCAGCAGTTTTTCCCCGACAGGGATTACGCGTAATTCACCCCTCCACTTT
CASSFSPTGITRNSPLHF
>.|TRBV5-1|TRBD2|TRBJ2-3
TGCGCCAGCAGCTTGGCCTTAGCGGGACCAGATACGCAGTATTTT
CASSLALAGPDTQYF
>.|TRBV3-1/TRBV3-2|TRBD2|TRBJ2-3
TGTGCCAGCAGCCGGACTAGCGGATCTAGCACAGATACGCAGTATTTT
CASSRTSGSSTDTQYF
>.|TRBV5-1|.|TRBJ2-7
TGCGCCAGCAGGACCGACTACTACGAGCAGTACTTC
CASRTDYYEQYF
>.|TRBV6-5|.|TRBJ1-1
TGTGCCGCCGGTATGAACACTGAAGCTTTCTTT
CAAGMNTEAFF
>.|TRBV4-2|.|TRBJ2-1
TGTGCCAGCAGCCCCGACCCCTCGCCTCACAATGAGCAGTTCTTC
CASSPDPSPHNEQFF
>.|TRBV27|TRBD2|TRBJ2-7
TGTGCCAGCAGTCTTACCCGGACTAGCGGCTTCTACGAGCAGTACTTC
CASSLTRTSGFYEQYF
>.|TRBV6-1|TRBD1|TRBJ2-3
TGTGCCAGCAGTGAAAGGGGAGACAGGGGATTTCGTACGCAGTATTTT
CASSERGDRGFRTQYF
>.|TRBV9|.|TRBJ2-7
TGTGCCAGCAGCGGCCGGGACTCAACCTACGAGCAGTACTTC
CASSGRDSTYEQYF
>.|TRBV6-2/TRBV6-3|TRBD2|TRBJ2-3
TGTGCCAGCAGTTATAGCGGGAGGGTGACAGATACGCAGTATTTT
CASSYSGRVTDTQYF
>.|TRBV19|TRBD1|TRBJ1-5
TGTGCCAGTAGATCAGGGGGCGCGAACCAGCCCCAGCATTTT
CASRSGGANQPQHF
>.|TRBV5-5|TRBD1|TRBJ2-7
TGTGCCAGCAGACGACCAGGACAGGGGAACGAGCAGTACTTC
CASRRPGQGNEQYF
>once|TRBV20-1|.|TRBJ1-2
TGCAGTGCTAGTTCGTGGGCCAACATTTATGGCTACACCTTC
CSASSWANIYGYTF
>.|TRBV3-1/TRBV3-2|.|TRBJ2-3
TGTGCCAGCAGCCAAGGGTCCATCTCGGATACGCAGTATTTT
CASSQGSISDTQYF
>.|TRBV2|.|TRBJ2-1
TGTGCCAGCAGTGCAGACGGGAGCTCCTACAATGAGCAGTTCTTC
CASSADGSSYNEQFF
>.|TRBV2|.|TRBJ1-1
TGTGCCAGCAGTAGGAACACTGAAGCTTTCTTT
CASSRNTEAFF
>.|TRBV5-1|.|TRBJ1-3
TGCGCCAGCAGCTTGGAATGGGGGCCTGGAAACACCATATATTTT
CASSLEWGPGNTIYF
>.|TRBV12-2|.|TRBJ1-5
TGTGCAAGTCGCTTAACGAAATATTATGGGGAGTCTCAGCCCCAGCATTTT
CASRLTKYYGESQPQHF